The 29 T cell receptor beta chains listed next were all sequenced from one sample in a study of cytomegalovirus exposure and HLA in healthy donors. The study ran its PCR with 60 Vbeta and 13 Jbeta primers. Assay: immunoSEQ multiplex PCR; the TCRdb copy retains only in-frame clones and omits some. The table has 160,000 or so clones, 65% to 85% seen once. Sequenced input: PBMCs. These receptors all stem from a male donor in good health and CMV-seropositive.

This clone was observed a single time. V gene TRBV11-1 combines with J gene TRBJ2-6; D remains unclear. The germline V gene has CDR1 SGHAT and CDR2 FQDESV (reference sequence). This CDR3 comprises 15 residues. V shed 6 bases and J shed 4 bases, with 13 bases lying between them. CDR3 in amino acids: CASSPSSSGANVLTF. The CDR3, as DNA: TGTGCCAGCAGTCCTAGTTCCTCAGGGGCCAACGTCCTGACTTTC.

This clone was detected a few times. The chain employs TRBV7-8 and TRBJ2-2; 8 nucleotides match TRBD1. CDR3 length equals 13 residues. Germline trimming cut 4 bases from V and 6 bases from J; bases unmatched to any gene: 1. Germline V CDR1 and CDR2: SGHVS, FQNEAQ. The CDR3 reads CASSSQGAGELFF. CDR3 coding DNA: TGTGCCAGCAGCTCACAGGGGGCCGGGGAGCTGTTTTTT. Combining the CDR3 with reference TRBV7-8 and TRBJ2-2 gives the whole variable domain GAGVSQSPRYKVAKRGQDVALRCDPISGHVSLFWYQQALGQGPEFLTYFQNEAQLDKSGLPSDRFFAERPEGSVSTLKIQRTQQEDSAVYLCASSSQGAGELFFGEGSRLTVL.

The CDR3 bases are TGTGCCAGCAGCGTCGACAGGGGATGGTCACCCCTCCACTTT. It yields the protein CASSVDRGWSPLHF. The rearrangement links TRBV9 to TRBJ1-6; 8 positions match TRBD1. Looked up from germline, CDR1 is SGDLS and CDR2 is YYNGEE. This CDR3 comprises 14 residues. Germline trimming cut 2 bases from V and 10 bases from J; bases unmatched to any gene: 5.

This clone has more than one count but fewer than ten. J is TRBJ1-6 and V is TRBV28, with a tentative D call TRBD1 (6 bases). Trimming shortened V by 7 bases and J by 5 bases, and 12 bases separated the two germline ends. CDR1 and CDR2 (germline): MDHEN, SYDVKM. The length of the CDR3 is 14 residues. The CDR3 spells CASTQGPDNSPLHF. CDR3 coding DNA: TGTGCCAGCACCCAGGGGCCCGATAATTCACCCCTCCACTTT. The full variable domain, its missing parts supplied by reference TRBV28 and TRBJ1-6, is DVKVTQSSRYLVKRTGEKVFLECVQDMDHENMFWYRQDPGLGLRLIYFSYDVKMKEKGDIPEGYSVSREKKERFSLILESASTNQTSMYLCASTQGPDNSPLHFGNGTRLTVT.

In this sample, this clone turned up a few times. The J gene is TRBJ2-2, the V gene TRBV5-1; TRBD2 is a possible D gene (7 bases). Trimming pared 4 bases from V and 5 bases from J, leaving 12 bases between. Germline assignment: CDR1 SGHRS and CDR2 YFSETQ. The CDR3 has 14 residues. The chain's CDR3 is CASSGGAPTGELFF. The CDR3 DNA follows: TGCGCCAGCAGCGGGGGGGCCCCGACCGGGGAGCTGTTTTTT.

The CDR3 coding sequence is TGCGCCAGCAGCCAAGGACTAGCGGGAGTTTACGAGCAGTACTTC. This translates into CASSQGLAGVYEQYF. This chain links TRBV4-1 with TRBJ2-7; 12 bases match TRBD2. The ends lost 1 base at V and 4 bases at J; junction bases unmatched: 2. This CDR3 is built from 15 residues. The V gene's germline CDR1 is MGHRA and CDR2 YSYEKL.

The J gene is TRBJ2-2, the V gene TRBV7-2, with D possibly matching TRBD2 (5 bases). This CDR3 spans 13 amino acids. Germline values: CDR1 SGHTA, CDR2 FQGNSA. V lost 5 bases and J 6 bases, leaving 10 bases between the germline ends. CDR3 nucleotides: TGTGCCAGCAGCCGCCCCGGGGCCGGGGAGCTGTTTTTT. Translating gives CASSRPGAGELFF.

This chain uses TRBV11-2 with TRBJ1-1; D not resolved. Per germline, CDR1 SGHAT and CDR2 FQNNGV. The CDR3 sequence is 12 residues long. Trimming pared 5 bases from V and 5 bases from J, leaving 9 bases between. The CDR3 here is CASSPFGTEAFF. Written as DNA, the CDR3 is TGTGCCAGCAGCCCCTTCGGGACTGAAGCTTTCTTT.

The chain's CDR3 is CASSEAQANTEAFF. CDR3 sequence (DNA): TGCGCCAGCAGTGAGGCACAGGCGAACACTGAAGCTTTCTTT. The chain employs TRBV10-2 and TRBJ1-1; D is possibly TRBD1 (5 bases). The germline gives CDR1 WSHSY, CDR2 SAAADI. The CDR3 runs to 14 residues. Trimming pared 2 bases from V and 1 base from J, leaving 8 bases between.

The chain recombines TRBV30 with TRBJ2-3; 8 bases map to TRBD1. Germline values: CDR1 GTSNPN, CDR2 SVGIG (reference sequence). Unmatched junction bases numbered 14, after V lost 2 bases and J lost 4 bases. The CDR3 consists of 17 residues. Here the CDR3 reads CAWSPRTGDRLSDTQYF. DNA of the CDR3: TGTGCCTGGAGTCCCCGGACCGGGGACAGGTTGTCAGATACGCAGTATTTT.

The gene calls are TRBV6-6 and TRBJ2-1; D is ambiguous. The germline gives CDR1 MNHNY, CDR2 SVGAGI (reference sequence). Trimming removed 0 bases from V and 0 bases from J, with 6 bases in between. The CDR3 consists of 15 residues. Here the CDR3 reads CASSYSPSSYNEQFF. DNA for the CDR3: TGTGCCAGCAGTTACTCTCCCAGCTCCTACAATGAGCAGTTCTTC.

The count of this clone is one. The chain joins TRBV19 to TRBJ1-3; no definite D call. Trimming cost V 0 bases and J 0 bases, with 12 bases left between them. Germline CDR1 LNHDA, CDR2 SQIVND (reference sequence). This CDR3 has 17 amino acids. CDR3 in amino acids: CASSIDSTALSGNTIYF. The CDR3 coding sequence is TGTGCCAGTAGTATAGATTCTACAGCCCTCTCTGGAAACACCATATATTTT.

The V call is TRBV10-3, the J call TRBJ1-2; D unclear. The V gene's germline CDR1 is ENHRY and CDR2 SYGVKD. The ends were cut back, 2 bases at V and 7 bases at J, with 5 bases in the middle. The CDR3 length is 11 residues. The DNA of the CDR3 is TGTGCCATCAGTGAGGTAGCTGGCTACACCTTC. Encoded protein: CAISEVAGYTF.

The chain combines TRBV29-1 with TRBJ2-5; the match to TRBD2 covers 7 bases. This CDR3 contains 13 residues. Germline V gene lookup returns CDR1 SQVTM and CDR2 ANQGSEA. V shed 6 bases and J 4 bases; nucleotides not matched to a gene: 8. CDR3 nucleotide sequence: TGCAGCGTAGACCAAATAGCGGGAGAGACCCAGTACTTC. This encodes CSVDQIAGETQYF.

J is TRBJ1-1 and V is TRBV28; D is unresolved. Trimming stripped 4 bases from V and 8 bases from J, with 8 bases between. The CDR3 runs to 11 residues. The germline V gene encodes CDR1 MDHEN and CDR2 SYDVKM. As DNA, the CDR3 is TGTGCCAGCAGTTCCCCGACAGAAGCTTTCTTT. It codes for CASSSPTEAFF. Together with reference TRBV28 and TRBJ1-1, the CDR3 gives the full variable domain: DVKVTQSSRYLVKRTGEKVFLECVQDMDHENMFWYRQDPGLGLRLIYFSYDVKMKEKGDIPEGYSVSREKKERFSLILESASTNQTSMYLCASSSPTEAFFGQGTRLTVV.

This chain uses TRBV2 with TRBJ1-1; D is unresolved. Trimming pared 11 bases from V and 3 bases from J, leaving 10 bases between. The CDR3 length is 11 residues. Germline CDR1 SNHLY, CDR2 FYNNEI. In DNA form, the CDR3 reads TGTGCCGCCCACAGCTACACTGAAGCTTTCTTT. As protein: CAAHSYTEAFF.

The chain recombines TRBV19 with TRBJ2-3; TRBD2 agrees at 10 bases. Looked up from germline, CDR1 is LNHDA and CDR2 is SQIVND (reference sequence). V shed 3 bases, J shed 2 bases, and the junction held 5 bases outside the gene matches. This CDR3 spans 16 amino acids. The CDR3 spells CASSILAGANTDTQYF. CDR3 DNA: TGTGCCAGTAGTATCCTAGCGGGAGCGAACACAGATACGCAGTATTTT.

This chain joins TRBV6-1 and TRBJ1-4, with 10 bases lining up with TRBD1. The germline V gene has CDR1 MNHNS and CDR2 SASEGT. The CDR3 is made up of 15 amino acids. Germline trimming cut 5 bases from V and 8 bases from J; bases unmatched to any gene: 8. Written as DNA, the CDR3 is TGTGCCAGCAGTCCCGGGACAGGGGATTTGGAAAAACTGTTTTTT. Amino acids: CASSPGTGDLEKLFF.

The CDR3 DNA reads as TGTGCCAGCAGGGGGGGGCCTGGAAACACCATATATTTT. It yields the protein CASRGGPGNTIYF. The chain couples TRBV7-9 to TRBJ1-3, with D possibly TRBD1 on 6 matching bases. CDR3 length: 13 residues. Germline CDR1 SEHNR, CDR2 FQNEAQ (reference sequence). V was trimmed by 6 bases and J by 2 bases, leaving 8 bases between them.

The genes are TRBV10-3 and TRBJ2-7; 11 positions agree with TRBD2. V lost 6 bases and J lost 4; bases outside the gene matches: 11. This CDR3 has 16 residues. Germline lookup yields CDR1 ENHRY and CDR2 SYGVKD. CDR3 protein: CAISQKLAGVLYEQYF. CDR3 bases: TGTGCCATCAGCCAAAAACTAGCGGGAGTCTTGTACGAGCAGTACTTC.

V gene TRBV19 combines with J gene TRBJ2-1; 10 bases are a match to TRBD2. The CDR3 contains 18 residues. The V and J ends lost 6 bases and 0 bases, in that order; junction bases with no gene match: 11. Germline lookup yields CDR1 LNHDA and CDR2 SQIVND (reference sequence). As DNA, the CDR3 is TGTGCCAGTAGCCCAAGGCTAGCGGGAGTTAGCTCCTACAATGAGCAGTTCTTC. It is translated as CASSPRLAGVSSYNEQFF.

This chain's CDR3 is CASSQLRNNEQFF. DNA of the CDR3: TGTGCCAGCAGCCAGCTCAGAAACAATGAGCAGTTCTTC. V is TRBV14 and J is TRBJ2-1; D gene uncertain. This CDR3 is 13 amino acids long. Trimming took off 3 bases at V and 5 bases at J, with 8 bases between the two ends. CDR1 and CDR2 from the germline V gene are SGHDN and FVKESK.

The chain combines TRBV5-1 with TRBJ2-1; D possibly corresponds to TRBD2 (6 bases). The length of the CDR3 is 15 residues. The germline CDR1 and CDR2 sequences are SGHRS and YFSETQ. V lost 4 bases and J lost 1, with 12 bases in between. The CDR3 sequence: CASSGGGTSYNEQFF. The DNA of the CDR3 is TGCGCCAGCAGCGGTGGTGGGACTTCCTACAATGAGCAGTTCTTC.

The chain combines TRBV7-2 with TRBJ1-3; no reliable D call. The V gene's germline CDR1 is SGHTA and CDR2 FQGNSA. Trimming removed 7 bases from V and 3 bases from J, with 10 bases in between. This CDR3 has 13 residues. The CDR3 loop is CASTPGSGNTIYF. Here the CDR3 DNA reads TGTGCCAGCACCCCCGGGAGTGGAAACACCATATATTTT.

This clone appeared once. J is TRBJ1-2 and V is TRBV7-9, with D maybe TRBD1 (6 bases). Deletions cut 3 bases from V and 3 bases from J, with 11 bases between. Germline V lookup: CDR1 SEHNR, CDR2 FQNEAQ (reference sequence). The CDR3 sequence is 14 residues long. This chain's CDR3 is CASSLIQGDYGYTF. The CDR3 DNA reads as TGTGCCAGCAGCTTGATACAGGGAGACTATGGCTACACCTTC. The full variable domain, in which reference TRBV7-9 and TRBJ1-2 provide the parts outside the CDR3, is DTGVSQNPRHKITKRGQNVTFRCDPISEHNRLYWYRQTLGQGPEFLTYFQNEAQLEKSRLLSDRFSAERPKGSFSTLEIQRTEQGDSAMYLCASSLIQGDYGYTFGSGTRLTVV.

This chain connects TRBV29-1 to TRBJ2-1, with 9 positions matching TRBD1. Germline CDR1 and CDR2: SQVTM and ANQGSEA. The CDR3 totals 14 residues. V was pared by 5 bases and J by 7 bases, with 9 bases of the junction left unmatched. The CDR3: CSVSPGQGGNEQFF. The CDR3 DNA reads TGCAGCGTTTCCCCGGGACAGGGAGGGAATGAGCAGTTCTTC.

Written as DNA, the CDR3 is TGTGCCATCTCAGACAGGGCTCACTATGGCTACACCTTC. Its translation is CAISDRAHYGYTF. The chain employs TRBV10-3 and TRBJ1-2, with TRBD1 identical over 7 bases. Trimming removed 8 bases from V and 3 bases from J; junction bases left unmatched: 6. The V gene's germline CDR1 is ENHRY and CDR2 SYGVKD. The CDR3 loop spans 13 amino acids.

The chain recombines TRBV4-1 with TRBJ1-1, with D maybe TRBD1 (5 bases). The CDR3 length is 15 residues. V lost 3 bases, J lost 11 bases, and 22 bases lay in between. Germline CDR1 reads MGHRA; CDR2 reads YSYEKL. The CDR3, as DNA: TGCGCCAGCAGCCACCTTAGACCCTCCGGGACTTGGGCTTTCTTT. Protein: CASSHLRPSGTWAFF.

This chain links TRBV6-4 with TRBJ2-3; tentative D call: TRBD1 (5 bases). Per the germline V gene, CDR1 is MRHNA and CDR2 is SNTAGT. V lost 7 bases, J lost 0 bases, and 8 bases lay in between. This CDR3 has 13 amino acids. This CDR3 reads CASNRQSTDTQYF. The CDR3 coding sequence is TGTGCCAGCAATAGACAGAGCACAGATACGCAGTATTTT.